Only one count was recorded for the clone carrying this TCR beta chain. The antigen is unknown. This entry comes from a study of cytomegalovirus exposure and HLA in healthy donors. Study overall: Membership in the Caucasian-associated ancestry cluster was found for about four fifths of approximately 380 genotyped donors.

V was trimmed by 8 bases and J by 0 bases, leaving 12 bases between them. This CDR3 is built from 15 residues. The germline gives CDR1 SGHNT, CDR2 YYREEE (reference sequence). General study findings and limits: Sequencing depth roughly uniform across donors was assumed in presence/absence analyses. The analysis excluded some indistinguishable V segments, including TRBV6-2 and TRBV6-3.

This PCR relied on a set of 60 Vbeta primers and 13 Jbeta primers. Libraries were prepared by immunoSEQ multiplex PCR; TCRdb keeps only in-frame clonotypes and omits some of them. Of 150,000 to 200,000 clones listed, 70% to 85% were seen once; the top ten hold 3.4%. Sequencing was performed on PBMCs. This chain links TRBV5-4 with TRBJ2-6, with D possibly matching TRBD2 (6 bases). The receptor was isolated from a man aged 40-49 years in good health and CMV-seropositive. In DNA form, the CDR3 reads TGTGCCAGTTCGGACGGGAGCTCTGGGGCCAACGTCCTGACTTTC. Translation gives CASSDGSSGANVLTF.